The clone carrying this T cell receptor beta chain was counted a single time. Its antigen is not identified. Treatment given: around 19 received Ad26.COV2.S at low or high dose, single or two shots; about five received placebo; per-sample allocation not given. Vaccine and placebo recipients were sampled on day 63 after the first injection. An Ad26 vector expressing Wuhan-strain SARS-CoV-2 spike served as the vaccine. The CDR3 spans 15 residues. J lost 8 bases, V lost 8 bases, and 14 bases had no gene match. CDR1 and CDR2 (germline): MDHEN, SYDVKM. These data belong to a study of Ad26.COV2.S vaccination and SARS-CoV-2 variants. General study findings and limits: Those who received the vaccine showed greater spike-specific TCR breadth than those given placebo.

Here immunoSEQ multiplex PCR was the method, and the copy in TCRdb shows in-frame clones only, minus some. The repertoire holds 300,000 to 350,000 clones, with more than 85% as singletons. This TCR was sampled from a person aged 18-60 years who received the Ad26.COV2.S COVID-19 vaccine or a placebo. Here the sequenced sample was peripheral blood, taken in a trial of Ad26.COV2.S vaccine versus placebo. The rearrangement uses TRBV28 and TRBJ2-3; 9 bases are a match to TRBD2. Here the CDR3 reads CASRFAGGRGSTQYF. For the CDR3, the DNA is TGTGCCAGCCGCTTCGCGGGGGGGAGGGGAAGTACGCAGTATTTT.